This T cell receptor (beta chain) was documented in a study of beta chain features in type 1 diabetes. The wider study: Analysis included around 100 million sorted cells drawn from all samples.

Findings of the study overall: Comparison showed that naive, central memory and Treg TCRB repertoires appeared more similar among patients than among healthy donors. Sequencing the cDNA could make cells with high TCR expression show up more than they should. For type 1 diabetes patients, VDJ junctions showed fewer insertions and more deletions.

The authors reverse transcribed all of the isolated RNA, so sequencing captured expressed TCRB transcripts. Generated by immunoSEQ multiplex PCR, the TCRdb table keeps only in-frame clones and is missing some. The profile shows about 930,000 clones, 15% to 20% of them singletons. In this sample, this clone turned up a few times. The antigen remains undetermined. The CDR3 is made up of 15 amino acids. With 1 base removed from V and 4 bases from J, the gap between germline ends came to 13 bases. Germline V gene sequence: CDR1 SNHLY, CDR2 FYNNEI. The sequenced sample was naive CD4+ T cells from blood. The V gene is TRBV2, the J gene TRBJ1-1; D gene unclear. The clonotype comes from a woman under 30 in good health. CDR3: CASSEGLARSTEAFF. CDR3 bases: TGTGCCAGCAGTGAAGGTCTCGCCAGGAGCACTGAAGCTTTCTTT. The full variable domain, with the rest looked up from reference TRBV2 and TRBJ1-1, is EPEVTQTPSHQVTQMGQEVILRCVPISNHLYFYWYRQILGQKVEFLVSFYNNEISEKSEIFDDQFSVERPDGSNFTLKIRSTKLEDSAMYFCASSEGLARSTEAFFGQGTRLTVV.